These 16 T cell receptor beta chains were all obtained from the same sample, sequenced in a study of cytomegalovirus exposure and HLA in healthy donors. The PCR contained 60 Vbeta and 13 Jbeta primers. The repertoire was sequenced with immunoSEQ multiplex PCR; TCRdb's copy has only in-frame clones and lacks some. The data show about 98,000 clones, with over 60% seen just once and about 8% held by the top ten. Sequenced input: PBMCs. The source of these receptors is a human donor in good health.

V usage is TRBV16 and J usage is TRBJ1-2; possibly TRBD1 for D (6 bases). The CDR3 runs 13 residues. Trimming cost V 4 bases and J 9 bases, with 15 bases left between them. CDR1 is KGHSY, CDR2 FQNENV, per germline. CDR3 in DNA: TGTGCCAGCAGCCTCCCTATGGGGGCTCGCTACACCTTC. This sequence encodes CASSLPMGARYTF. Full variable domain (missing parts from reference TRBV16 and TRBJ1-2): GEEVAQTPKHLVRGEGQKAKLYCAPIKGHSYVFWYQQVLKNEFKFLISFQNENVFDETGMPKERFSAKCLPNSPCSLEIQATKLEDSAVYFCASSLPMGARYTFGSGTRLTVV.

In DNA, the CDR3 is TGCGCCAGCAGCTTGGCCGGGGTGACTAATGAAAAACTGTTTTTT. Protein sequence: CASSLAGVTNEKLFF. The chain carries TRBV5-1 and TRBJ1-4, with unresolved D. Germline V gives CDR1 SGHRS, CDR2 YFSETQ. The CDR3 has 15 residues. V was pared by 0 bases and J by 2 bases, with 8 bases between.

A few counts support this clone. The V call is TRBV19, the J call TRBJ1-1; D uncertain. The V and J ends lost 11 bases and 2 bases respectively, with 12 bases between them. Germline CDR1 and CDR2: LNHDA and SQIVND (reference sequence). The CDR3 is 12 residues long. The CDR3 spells CAGRTANTEAFF. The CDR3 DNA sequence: TGTGCCGGGAGGACGGCAAACACTGAAGCTTTCTTT.

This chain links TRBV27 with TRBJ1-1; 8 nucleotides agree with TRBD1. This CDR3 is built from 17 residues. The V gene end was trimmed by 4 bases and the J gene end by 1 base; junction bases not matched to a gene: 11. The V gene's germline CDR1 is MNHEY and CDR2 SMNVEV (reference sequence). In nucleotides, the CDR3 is TGTGCCAGCAGTTCCCTCCCGGGCGGGACAGGGAACACTGAAGCTTTCTTT. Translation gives CASSSLPGGTGNTEAFF.

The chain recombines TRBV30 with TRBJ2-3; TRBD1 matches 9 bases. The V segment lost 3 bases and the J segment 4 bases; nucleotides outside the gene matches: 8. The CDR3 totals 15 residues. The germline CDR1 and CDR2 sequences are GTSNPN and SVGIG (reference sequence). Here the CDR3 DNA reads TGTGCCTGGAGCCCACAGGGGGCTTTCGCAGATACGCAGTATTTT. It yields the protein CAWSPQGAFADTQYF.

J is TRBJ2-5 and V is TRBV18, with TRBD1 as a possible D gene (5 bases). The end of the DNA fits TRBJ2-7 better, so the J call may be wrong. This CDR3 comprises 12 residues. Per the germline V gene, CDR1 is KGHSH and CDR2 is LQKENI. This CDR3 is CASSRSGNEQYF. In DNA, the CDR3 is TGTGCCAGCTCACGATCAGGGAACGAGCAGTACTTC.

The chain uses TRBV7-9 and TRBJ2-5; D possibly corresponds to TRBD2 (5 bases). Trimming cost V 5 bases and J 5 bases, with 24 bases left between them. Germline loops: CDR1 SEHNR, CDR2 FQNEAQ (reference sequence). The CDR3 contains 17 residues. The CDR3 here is CASSLGRGVTRGETQYF. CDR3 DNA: TGTGCCAGCAGCCTAGGTCGTGGGGTCACCCGAGGGGAGACCCAGTACTTC.

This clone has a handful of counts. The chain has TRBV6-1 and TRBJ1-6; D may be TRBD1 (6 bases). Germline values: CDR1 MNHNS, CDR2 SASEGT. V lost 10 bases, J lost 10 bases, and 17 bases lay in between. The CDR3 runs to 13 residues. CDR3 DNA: TGTGCCACCCACCGGGACAACGGATCACCCCTCCACTTT. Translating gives CATHRDNGSPLHF.

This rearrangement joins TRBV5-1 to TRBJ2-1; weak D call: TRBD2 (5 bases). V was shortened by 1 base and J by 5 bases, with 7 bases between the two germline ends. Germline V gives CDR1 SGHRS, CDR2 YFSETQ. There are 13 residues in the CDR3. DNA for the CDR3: TGCGCCAGCAGCTTGAACGGGGACAATGAGCAGTTCTTC. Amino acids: CASSLNGDNEQFF.

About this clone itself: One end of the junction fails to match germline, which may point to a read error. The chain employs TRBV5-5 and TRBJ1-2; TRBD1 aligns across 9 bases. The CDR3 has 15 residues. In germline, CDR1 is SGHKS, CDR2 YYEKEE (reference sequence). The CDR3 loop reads CASGLQGAPVYGYTF. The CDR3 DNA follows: TGTGCCAGCGGCTTACAGGGGGCCCCGGTCTATGGCTACACCTTC.

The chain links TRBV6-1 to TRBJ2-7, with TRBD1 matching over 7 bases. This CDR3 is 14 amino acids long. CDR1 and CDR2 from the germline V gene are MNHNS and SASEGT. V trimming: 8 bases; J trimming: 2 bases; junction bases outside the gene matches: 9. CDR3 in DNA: TGTGCCAGCCAATCGGACAGGAGAGCCTACGAGCAGTACTTC. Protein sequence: CASQSDRRAYEQYF.

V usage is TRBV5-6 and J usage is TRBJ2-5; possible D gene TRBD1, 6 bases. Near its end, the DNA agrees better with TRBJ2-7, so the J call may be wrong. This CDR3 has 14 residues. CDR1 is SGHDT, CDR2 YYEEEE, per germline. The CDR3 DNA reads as TGTGCCAGCACCCCGGTGGGGGCTGACTACGAGCAGTACTTC. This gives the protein CASTPVGADYEQYF.

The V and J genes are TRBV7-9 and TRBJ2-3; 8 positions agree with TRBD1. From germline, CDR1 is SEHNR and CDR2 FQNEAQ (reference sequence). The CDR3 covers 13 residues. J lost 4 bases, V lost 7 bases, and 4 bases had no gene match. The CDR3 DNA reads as TGTGCCAGCACGGGACAGGAGGCAGATACGCAGTATTTT. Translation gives CASTGQEADTQYF.

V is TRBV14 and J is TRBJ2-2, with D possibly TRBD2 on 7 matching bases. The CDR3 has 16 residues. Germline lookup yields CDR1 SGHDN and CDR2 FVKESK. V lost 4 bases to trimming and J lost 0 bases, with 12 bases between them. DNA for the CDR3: TGTGCCAGCAGCCCCGCGGGGGCTCCGAACACCGGGGAGCTGTTTTTT. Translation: CASSPAGAPNTGELFF. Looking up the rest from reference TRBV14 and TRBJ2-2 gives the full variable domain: EAGVTQFPSHSVIEKGQTVTLRCDPISGHDNLYWYRRVMGKEIKFLLHFVKESKQDESGMPNNRFLAERTGGTYSTLKVQPAELEDSGVYFCASSPAGAPNTGELFFGEGSRLTVL.

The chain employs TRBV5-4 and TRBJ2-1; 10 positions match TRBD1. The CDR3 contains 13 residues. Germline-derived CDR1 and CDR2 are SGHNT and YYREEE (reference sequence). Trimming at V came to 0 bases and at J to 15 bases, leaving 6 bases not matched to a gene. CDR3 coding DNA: TGTGCCAGCAGCTTGGGGGACAGGGGAGTTCCGTTCTTC. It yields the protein CASSLGDRGVPFF.

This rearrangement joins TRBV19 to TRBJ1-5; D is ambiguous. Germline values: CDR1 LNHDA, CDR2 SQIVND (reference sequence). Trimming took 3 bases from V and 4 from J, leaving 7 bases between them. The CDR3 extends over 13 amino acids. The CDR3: CASSMVRNQPQHF. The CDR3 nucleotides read TGTGCCAGTAGTATGGTGCGAAATCAGCCCCAGCATTTT.